The 4 T cell receptor beta chains listed next were all sequenced from one sample in a study of T-cell memory formation after mild COVID-19. TCRdb reprocessed the 5' RACE reads via MiXCR and lists one record per CDR3 protein. The repertoire has some 350,000 distinct CDR3 sequences, about 15% of them found once; the top ten carry 20% to 25%. Sample: PBMCs or a T cell subset sorted from them (not recorded which). The receptor source for this set is a man aged 18-30 years who had mild COVID-19 (a few samples of this study predate the infection). Cell type and time point are not known.

The sample holds a few counts of this clonotype. V usage is TRBV15 and J usage is TRBJ2-1; 12 bases fit TRBD1. The CDR3 has 14 residues. The V gene's germline CDR1 is LNHNV and CDR2 YYDKDF (reference sequence). Trimming took 5 bases from V and 7 from J; bases not matched to a gene: 3. The CDR3: CATSRDRGQNEQFF. The CDR3 DNA sequence: TGTGCCACCAGCCGGGACAGGGGGCAGAATGAGCAGTTCTTC.

This clonotype was observed a handful of times. The chain employs TRBV10-1 and TRBJ2-7; weak D call: TRBD1 (6 bases). The germline V gene encodes CDR1 WNHNN and CDR2 SYGVQD (reference sequence). V lost 6 bases and J lost 0, with 15 bases in between. The CDR3 sequence is 15 residues long. In DNA, the CDR3 is TGCGCCAGCAGCCCCGGACAGCCGAGCTCCTACGAGCAGTACTTC. The encoded protein is CASSPGQPSSYEQYF.

This clonotype was seen a handful of times. The CDR3 region is CASSPLRIHEQFF. The CDR3 DNA is TGTGCCAGCAGCCCCCTCAGGATCCATGAGCAGTTCTTC. The chain is built from TRBV7-6 and TRBJ2-1; D gene ambiguous. V lost 5 bases and J lost 8, with 13 bases in between. The CDR3 loop spans 13 amino acids. Germline assignment: CDR1 SGHVS and CDR2 FNYEAQ.

This clonotype has just a few counts. This chain connects TRBV19 to TRBJ2-2; D gene unclear. This CDR3 has 15 residues. Per the germline V gene, CDR1 is LNHDA and CDR2 is SQIVND (reference sequence). Trimming took 5 bases from V and 4 from J, leaving 14 bases between them. In DNA, the CDR3 is TGTGCCAGTAGTCTCCACAGCAAACCCACCGGGGAGCTGTTTTTT. Translated, it gives CASSLHSKPTGELFF.